The T cell receptor beta chain described here comes from a study of CD8 T cells in Susac syndrome. A quantity of 0.5 to 1 ug RNA underwent reverse transcription using random hexamers. TCRdb passed the immunoSEQ multiplex PCR reads through MiXCR, listing each CDR3 protein once. The data show about 130,000 distinct CDR3 sequences, about 93% seen once. Germline assignment: CDR1 MGHDK and CDR2 SYGVNS. V lost 2 bases and J lost 7, with 17 bases in between. The CDR3 extends over 15 amino acids. This chain connects TRBV25-1 to TRBJ1-2; the D is unclear. Sequencing was done on a sample of CD8+ T cells from PBMCs. The sequence came from a human donor with multiple sclerosis. CDR3 in amino acids: CASSERHDPTAGYTF. CDR3 bases: TGTGCCAGCAGTGAACGACACGACCCTACGGCTGGCTACACCTTC.